Listed below are T cell receptor beta chains from one sample, sequenced in a study of cytomegalovirus exposure and HLA in healthy donors. Sequencing was performed with immunoSEQ multiplex PCR; in TCRdb, only in-frame clones are kept and a portion is missing. There are roughly 120,000 clones in the sample; roughly 72% occur only once, and roughly 11% lies in the top ten. The source material was PBMCs. The receptors shown here come from a woman aged 45-59 years in good health and CMV-seropositive. CDR3s include the opening cysteine and the closing phenylalanine or tryptophan. Fields, in order: J gene, D gene, clone size, V gene, CDR3 protein, CDR3 DNA. The D gene is left open where the match is weak. Only part of the rows carry a size: once, few, many, or a class if the clone is expanded.

J: TRBJ1-4
D: TRBD1
size: once
V: TRBV30
CDR3: CAWGQGTGPPATNEKLFF
DNA: TGTGCCTGGGGGCAAGGGACAGGACCGCCTGCAACTAATGAAAAACTGTTTTTT

J: TRBJ1-1
D: TRBD1
size: -
V: TRBV27
CDR3: CASSPGQGRLQKAFF
DNA: TGTGCCAGCAGTCCCGGACAGGGGAGGCTTCAAAAAGCTTTCTTT

J: TRBJ1-1
D: TRBD1
size: -
V: TRBV4-2
CDR3: CASSHQGQDGTEAFF
DNA: TGTGCCAGCAGCCATCAGGGACAGGATGGCACTGAAGCTTTCTTT

J: TRBJ1-4
D: -
size: -
V: TRBV7-9
CDR3: CASSLGGEGTNEKLFF
DNA: TGTGCCAGCAGCTTAGGCGGGGAGGGAACTAATGAAAAACTGTTTTTT

J: TRBJ1-1
D: -
size: -
V: TRBV29-1
CDR3: CSVERVSGVKMNTEAFF
DNA: TGCAGCGTTGAGAGGGTATCAGGGGTTAAAATGAACACTGAAGCTTTCTTT

J: TRBJ1-2
D: -
size: few
V: TRBV4-1
CDR3: CASSQEWTGKGGYGYTF
DNA: TGCGCCAGCAGCCAAGAGTGGACGGGAAAAGGGGGCTATGGCTACACCTTC

J: TRBJ1-4
D: -
size: -
V: TRBV27
CDR3: CASSRRQVATNEKLFF
DNA: TGTGCCAGCAGTCGAAGACAGGTTGCGACTAATGAAAAACTGTTTTTT

J: TRBJ2-7
D: -
size: -
V: TRBV30
CDR3: CAWATGVYEQYF
DNA: TGTGCCTGGGCCACGGGGGTATACGAGCAGTACTTC

J: TRBJ1-5
D: -
size: -
V: TRBV4-1
CDR3: CASSQTHGVYNQPQHF
DNA: TGCGCCAGCAGCCAGACACACGGGGTGTACAATCAGCCCCAGCATTTT

J: TRBJ2-3
D: -
size: -
V: TRBV7-7
CDR3: CASSSRPMPGDTQYF
DNA: TGTGCCAGCAGCTCCCGACCAATGCCGGGAGATACGCAGTATTTT

J: TRBJ1-2
D: -
size: -
V: TRBV7-9
CDR3: CASSLGQASNYGYTF
DNA: TGTGCCAGCAGCTTAGGGCAGGCCTCTAACTATGGCTACACCTTC

J: TRBJ1-5
D: -
size: -
V: TRBV2
CDR3: CASSEYRAGDQPQHF
DNA: TGTGCCAGCAGTGAATATCGGGCAGGGGATCAGCCCCAGCATTTT

J: TRBJ1-1
D: TRBD1
size: -
V: TRBV5-1
CDR3: CASSFGTGGRSTEAFF
DNA: TGCGCCAGCAGCTTCGGGACAGGGGGTAGGAGCACTGAAGCTTTCTTT

J: TRBJ2-3
D: -
size: -
V: TRBV21-1
CDR3: CASSRSPTDTQYF
DNA: TGTGCCAGCAGCAGAAGCCCCACAGATACGCAGTATTTT